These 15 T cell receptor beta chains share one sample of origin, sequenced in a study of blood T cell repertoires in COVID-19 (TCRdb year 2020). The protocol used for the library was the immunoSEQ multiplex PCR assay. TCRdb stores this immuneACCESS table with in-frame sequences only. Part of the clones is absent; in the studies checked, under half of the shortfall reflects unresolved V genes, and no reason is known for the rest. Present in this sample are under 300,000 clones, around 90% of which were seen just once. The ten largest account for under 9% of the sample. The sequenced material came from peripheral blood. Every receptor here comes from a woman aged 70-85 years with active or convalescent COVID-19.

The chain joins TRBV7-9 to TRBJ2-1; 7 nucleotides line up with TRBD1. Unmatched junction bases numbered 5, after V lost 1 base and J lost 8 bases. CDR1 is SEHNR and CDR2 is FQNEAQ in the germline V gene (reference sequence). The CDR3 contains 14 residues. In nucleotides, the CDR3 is TGTGCCAGCAGCTTAGACAGGGGTATCGATGAGCAGTTCTTC. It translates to CASSLDRGIDEQFF.

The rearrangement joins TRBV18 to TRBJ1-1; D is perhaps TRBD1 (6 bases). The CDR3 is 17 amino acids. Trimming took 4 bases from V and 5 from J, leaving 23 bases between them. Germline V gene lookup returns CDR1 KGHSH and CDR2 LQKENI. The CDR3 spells CASSHGRQAPVGTEAFF. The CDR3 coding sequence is TGTGCCAGCTCACACGGTAGACAGGCGCCTGTCGGGACTGAAGCTTTCTTT.

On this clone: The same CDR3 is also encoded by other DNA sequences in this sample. The CDR3 DNA reads as TGCGCCAGCAGCTTACAAGAGAACACTGAAGCTTTCTTT. It codes for CASSLQENTEAFF. This chain uses TRBV5-1 with TRBJ1-1; D ambiguous. V lost 2 bases and J lost 1, with 6 bases in between. Germline CDR1 reads SGHRS; CDR2 reads YFSETQ. The length of the CDR3 is 13 residues.

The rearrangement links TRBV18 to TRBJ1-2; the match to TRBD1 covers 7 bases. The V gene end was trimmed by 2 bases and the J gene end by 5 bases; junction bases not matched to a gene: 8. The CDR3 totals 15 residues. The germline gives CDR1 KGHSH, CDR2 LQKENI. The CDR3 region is CASSPGAGGTYGYTF. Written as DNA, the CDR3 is TGTGCCAGCTCACCAGGGGCAGGGGGAACATATGGCTACACCTTC.

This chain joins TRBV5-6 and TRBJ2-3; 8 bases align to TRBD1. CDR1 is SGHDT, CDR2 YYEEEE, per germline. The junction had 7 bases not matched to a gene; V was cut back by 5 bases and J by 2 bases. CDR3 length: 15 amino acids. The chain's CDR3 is CASRTRDRLTDTQYF. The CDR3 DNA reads TGTGCCAGCAGGACCCGGGACAGGCTCACAGATACGCAGTATTTT. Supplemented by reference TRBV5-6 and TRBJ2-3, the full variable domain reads DAGVTQSPTHLIKTRGQQVTLRCSPKSGHDTVSWYQQALGQGPQFIFQYYEEEERQRGNFPDRFSGHQFPNYSSELNVNALLLGDSALYLCASRTRDRLTDTQYFGPGTRLTVL.

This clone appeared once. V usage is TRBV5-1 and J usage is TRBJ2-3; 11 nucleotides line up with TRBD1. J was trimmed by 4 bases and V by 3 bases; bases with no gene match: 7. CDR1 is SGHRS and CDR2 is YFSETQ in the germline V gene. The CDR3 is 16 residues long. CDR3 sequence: CASSWIKGQGADTQYF. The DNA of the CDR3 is TGCGCCAGCAGCTGGATAAAGGGACAGGGGGCAGATACGCAGTATTTT.

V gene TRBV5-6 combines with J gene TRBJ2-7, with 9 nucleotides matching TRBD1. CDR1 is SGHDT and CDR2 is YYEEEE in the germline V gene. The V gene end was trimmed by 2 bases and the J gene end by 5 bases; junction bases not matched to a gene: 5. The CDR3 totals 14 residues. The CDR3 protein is CASSFGQGINEQYF. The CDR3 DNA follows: TGTGCCAGCAGCTTCGGACAGGGGATAAACGAGCAGTACTTC.

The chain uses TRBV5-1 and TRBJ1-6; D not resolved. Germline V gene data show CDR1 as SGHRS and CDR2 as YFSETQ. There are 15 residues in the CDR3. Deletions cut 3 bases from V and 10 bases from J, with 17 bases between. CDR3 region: CASSSPGSKASPLHF. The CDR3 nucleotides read TGCGCCAGCAGCTCGCCGGGTTCCAAGGCCTCACCCCTCCACTTT.

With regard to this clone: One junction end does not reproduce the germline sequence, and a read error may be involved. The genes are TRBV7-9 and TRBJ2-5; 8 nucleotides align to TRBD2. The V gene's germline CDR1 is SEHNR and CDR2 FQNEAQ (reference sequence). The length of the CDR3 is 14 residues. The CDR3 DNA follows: TGTGCCAGCAGTTTAGCGGGGCGGTGGGAGACCCAGTACTTC. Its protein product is CASSLAGRWETQYF.

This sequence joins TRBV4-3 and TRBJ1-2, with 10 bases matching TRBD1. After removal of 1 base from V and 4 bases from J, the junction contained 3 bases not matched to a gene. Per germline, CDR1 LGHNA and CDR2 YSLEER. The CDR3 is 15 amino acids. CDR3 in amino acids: CASSQGDRGGYGYTF. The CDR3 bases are TGCGCCAGCAGCCAAGGGGACAGGGGAGGCTATGGCTACACCTTC.

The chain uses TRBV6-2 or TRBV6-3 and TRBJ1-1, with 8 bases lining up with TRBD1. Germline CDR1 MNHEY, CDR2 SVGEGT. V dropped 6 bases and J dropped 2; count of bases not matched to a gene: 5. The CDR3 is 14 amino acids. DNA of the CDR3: TGTGCCAGCAGCACCGGGACAGGAAACACTGAAGCTTTCTTT. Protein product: CASSTGTGNTEAFF.

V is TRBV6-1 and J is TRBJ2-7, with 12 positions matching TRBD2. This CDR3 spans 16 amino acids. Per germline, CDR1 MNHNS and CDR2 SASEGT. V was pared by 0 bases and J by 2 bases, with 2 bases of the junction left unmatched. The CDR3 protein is CASSEALAGGPYEQYF. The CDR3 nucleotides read TGTGCCAGCAGTGAAGCGCTAGCGGGGGGGCCCTACGAGCAGTACTTC.

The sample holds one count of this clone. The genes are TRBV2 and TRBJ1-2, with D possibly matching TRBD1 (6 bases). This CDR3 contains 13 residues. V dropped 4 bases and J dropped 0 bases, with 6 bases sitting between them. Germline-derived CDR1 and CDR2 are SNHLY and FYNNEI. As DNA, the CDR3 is TGTGCCAGCAGTGGGACAGCTAACTATGGCTACACCTTC. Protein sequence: CASSGTANYGYTF.

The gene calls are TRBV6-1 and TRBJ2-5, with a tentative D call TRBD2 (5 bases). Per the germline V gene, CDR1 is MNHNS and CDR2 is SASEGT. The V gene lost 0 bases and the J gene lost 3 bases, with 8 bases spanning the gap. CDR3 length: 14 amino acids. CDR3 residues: CASSEAGVKETQYF. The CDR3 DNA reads TGTGCCAGCAGTGAAGCGGGAGTTAAAGAGACCCAGTACTTC.

The CDR3 DNA reads TGTGCCAGTAGTTTTTCCGGGACAGCCTCTAGCAATCAGCCCCAGCATTTT. Protein sequence: CASSFSGTASSNQPQHF. This chain connects TRBV19 to TRBJ1-5; 7 bases map to TRBD1. Germline CDR1 reads LNHDA; CDR2 reads SQIVND (reference sequence). The CDR3 contains 17 residues. J was trimmed by 0 bases and V by 5 bases; bases with no gene match: 10.